This T cell receptor beta chain was obtained from a study of control samples from healthy donors and cancer patients. The protocol was immunoSEQ multiplex PCR, while the TCRdb copy is restricted to in-frame clones and leaves out a portion. The sample has 150,000 to 200,000 clones, about 90% seen once. Trimming took 0 bases from V and 5 from J, leaving 12 bases between them. Germline assignment: CDR1 SGDLS and CDR2 YYNGEE. The CDR3 sequence is 15 residues long. Sequencing input: blood. The chain couples TRBV9 to TRBJ2-1; D is possibly TRBD1 or TRBD2 (5 bases each). This clonotype was obtained from a woman aged 45-59 years in good health. CDR3: CASSVGQGANNEQFF. As DNA, the CDR3 is TGTGCCAGCAGCGTAGGTCAGGGAGCCAACAATGAGCAGTTCTTC.